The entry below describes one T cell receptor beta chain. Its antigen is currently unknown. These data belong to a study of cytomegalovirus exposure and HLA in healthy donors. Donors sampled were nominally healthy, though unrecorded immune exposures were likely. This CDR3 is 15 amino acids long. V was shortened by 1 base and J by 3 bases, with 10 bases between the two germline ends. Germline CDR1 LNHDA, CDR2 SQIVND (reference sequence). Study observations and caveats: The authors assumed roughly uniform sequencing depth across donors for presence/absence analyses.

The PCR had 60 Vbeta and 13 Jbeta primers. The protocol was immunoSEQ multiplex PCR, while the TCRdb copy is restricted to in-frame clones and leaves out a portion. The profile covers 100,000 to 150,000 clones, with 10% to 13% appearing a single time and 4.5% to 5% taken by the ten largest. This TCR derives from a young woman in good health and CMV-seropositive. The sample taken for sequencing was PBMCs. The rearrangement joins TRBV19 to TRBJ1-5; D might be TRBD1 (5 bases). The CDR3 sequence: CASSIAGRANQPQHF. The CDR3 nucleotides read TGTGCCAGTAGTATAGCGGGCAGGGCCAATCAGCCCCAGCATTTT.